This T cell receptor (beta chain) was found in a study of cytotoxic CD8 clonotypes in ibrutinib-treated CLL. Overall study: The response samples were taken once patients had been treated for a median of roughly 12 months, range 6 to 36. Productive templates averaged around 250,000 per sample, and productive rearrangements 94,082.

The germline V gene has CDR1 SSHAT and CDR2 FNYEAQ (reference sequence). The CDR3 runs 16 residues. The V gene end was trimmed by 6 bases and the J gene end by 7 bases; junction bases not matched to a gene: 17. Turning to this clone: The antigen is undetermined.

General study results and limits: There were few public clonotypes, and on treatment they contracted or stayed stable.

Method: immunoSEQ multiplex PCR; TCRdb's copy keeps in-frame clones and lacks some. The sample lists 110,000 to 150,000 clones; about 76% were seen once. The chain is built from TRBV7-7 and TRBJ2-5; 7 bases align to TRBD2. The TCR was taken from a human donor with chronic lymphocytic leukemia. The sample in question was PBMCs, obtained after 24 months of ibrutinib treatment. This CDR3 reads CASSPTSDTAVGTQYF. In DNA form, the CDR3 reads TGTGCCAGCAGTCCAACTAGCGATACAGCTGTTGGGACCCAGTACTTC. Looking up the rest from reference TRBV7-7 and TRBJ2-5 gives the full variable domain: GAGVSQSPRYKVTKRGQDVTLRCDPISSHATLYWYQQALGQGPEFLTYFNYEAQPDKSGLPSDRFSAERPEGSISTLTIQRTEQRDSAMYRCASSPTSDTAVGTQYFGPGTRLLVL.